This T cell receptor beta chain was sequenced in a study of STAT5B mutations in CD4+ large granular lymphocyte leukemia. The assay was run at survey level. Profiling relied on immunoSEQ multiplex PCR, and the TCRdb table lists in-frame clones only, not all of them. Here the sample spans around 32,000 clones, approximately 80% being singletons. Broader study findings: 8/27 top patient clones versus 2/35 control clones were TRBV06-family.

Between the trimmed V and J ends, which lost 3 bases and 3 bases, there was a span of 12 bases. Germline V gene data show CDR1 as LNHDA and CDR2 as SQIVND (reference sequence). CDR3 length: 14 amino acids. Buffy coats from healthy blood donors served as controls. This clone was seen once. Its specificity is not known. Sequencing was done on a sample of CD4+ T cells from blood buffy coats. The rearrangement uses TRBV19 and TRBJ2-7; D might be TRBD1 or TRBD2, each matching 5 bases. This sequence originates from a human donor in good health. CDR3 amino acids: CASSMWDRSYEQYF. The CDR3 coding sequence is TGTGCCAGTAGTATGTGGGACCGAAGCTACGAGCAGTACTTC. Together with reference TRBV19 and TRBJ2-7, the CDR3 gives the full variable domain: DGGITQSPKYLFRKEGQNVTLSCEQNLNHDAMYWYRQDPGQGLRLIYYSQIVNDFQKGDIAEGYSVSREKKESFPLTVTSAQKNPTAFYLCASSMWDRSYEQYFGPGTRLTVT.